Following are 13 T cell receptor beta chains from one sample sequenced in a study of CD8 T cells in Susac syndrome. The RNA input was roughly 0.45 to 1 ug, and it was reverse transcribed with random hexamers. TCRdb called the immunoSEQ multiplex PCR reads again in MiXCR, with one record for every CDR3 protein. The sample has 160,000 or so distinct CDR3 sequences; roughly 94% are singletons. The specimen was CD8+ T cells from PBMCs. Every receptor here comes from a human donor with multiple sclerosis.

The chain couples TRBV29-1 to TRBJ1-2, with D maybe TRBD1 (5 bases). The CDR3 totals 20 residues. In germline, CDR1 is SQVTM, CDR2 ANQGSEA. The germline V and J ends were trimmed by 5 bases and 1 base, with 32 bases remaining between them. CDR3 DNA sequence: TGCAGCGTTCCAGGGATAAACCTCTCGACTGCCCCGTTTCATAACTATGGCTACACCTTC. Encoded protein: CSVPGINLSTAPFHNYGYTF.

The CDR3 DNA reads as TGTGCCAGCAGGGGCGGCTATGGCTACACCTTC. This translates into CASRGGYGYTF. The chain couples TRBV6-5 to TRBJ1-2; D call uncertain. The germline V gene has CDR1 MNHEY and CDR2 SVGAGI. CDR3 length: 11 residues. The germline V and J ends were trimmed by 6 bases and 4 bases, with 6 bases remaining between them.

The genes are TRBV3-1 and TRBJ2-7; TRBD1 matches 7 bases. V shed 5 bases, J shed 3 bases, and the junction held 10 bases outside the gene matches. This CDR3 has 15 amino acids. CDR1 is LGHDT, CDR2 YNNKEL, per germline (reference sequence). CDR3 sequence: CASSIGTDGFYEQYF. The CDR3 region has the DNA TGTGCCAGCAGCATCGGGACAGACGGGTTCTACGAGCAGTACTTC.

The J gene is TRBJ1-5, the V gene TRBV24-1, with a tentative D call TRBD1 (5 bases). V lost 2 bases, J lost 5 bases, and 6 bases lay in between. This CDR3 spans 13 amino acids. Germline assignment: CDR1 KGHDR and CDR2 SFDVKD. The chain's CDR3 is CATSDWGDQPQHF. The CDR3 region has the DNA TGTGCCACCAGTGATTGGGGGGATCAGCCCCAGCATTTT.

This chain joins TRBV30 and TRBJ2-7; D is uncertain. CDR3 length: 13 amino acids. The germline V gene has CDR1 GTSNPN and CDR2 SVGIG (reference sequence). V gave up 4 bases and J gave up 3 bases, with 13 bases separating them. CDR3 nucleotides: TGTGCCTGGACCTTCCGGAGACTCTACGAGCAGTACTTC. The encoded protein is CAWTFRRLYEQYF.

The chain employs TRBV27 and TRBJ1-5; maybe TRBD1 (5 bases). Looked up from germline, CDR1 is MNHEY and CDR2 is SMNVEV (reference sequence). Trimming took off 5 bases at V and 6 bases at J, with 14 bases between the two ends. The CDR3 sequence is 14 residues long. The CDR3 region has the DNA TGTGCCAGCAGTCCCGGGACGTTCGGTCAGCCCCAGCATTTT. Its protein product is CASSPGTFGQPQHF.

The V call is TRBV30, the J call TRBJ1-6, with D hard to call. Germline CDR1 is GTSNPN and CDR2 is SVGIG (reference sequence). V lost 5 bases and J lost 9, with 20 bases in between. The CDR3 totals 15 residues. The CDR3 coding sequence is TGTGCCTGGGATGAGGGTCGACTGAAGTCTTCACCCCTCCACTTT. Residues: CAWDEGRLKSSPLHF.

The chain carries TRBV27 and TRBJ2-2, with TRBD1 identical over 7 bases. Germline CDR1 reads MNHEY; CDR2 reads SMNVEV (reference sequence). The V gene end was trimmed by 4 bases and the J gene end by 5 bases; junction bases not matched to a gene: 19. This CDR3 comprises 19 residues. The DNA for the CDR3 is TGTGCCAGCAGTTCCCCACCTAGACGACAGGGCCTAGGGACCGGGGAGCTGTTTTTT. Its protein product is CASSSPPRRQGLGTGELFF.

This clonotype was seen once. The CDR3 reads CASSEALEGATYEQYF. CDR3 in DNA: TGTGCCAGCAGTGAAGCTCTAGAGGGGGCTACCTACGAGCAGTACTTC. The gene calls are TRBV2 and TRBJ2-7; 7 positions match TRBD1. The J segment lost 2 bases and the V segment lost 0 bases, leaving 7 bases of the junction unmatched. The CDR3 length is 16 residues. Germline V gene data show CDR1 as SNHLY and CDR2 as FYNNEI. Together with reference TRBV2 and TRBJ2-7, the CDR3 gives the full variable domain: EPEVTQTPSHQVTQMGQEVILRCVPISNHLYFYWYRQILGQKVEFLVSFYNNEISEKSEIFDDQFSVERPDGSNFTLKIRSTKLEDSAMYFCASSEALEGATYEQYFGPGTRLTVT.

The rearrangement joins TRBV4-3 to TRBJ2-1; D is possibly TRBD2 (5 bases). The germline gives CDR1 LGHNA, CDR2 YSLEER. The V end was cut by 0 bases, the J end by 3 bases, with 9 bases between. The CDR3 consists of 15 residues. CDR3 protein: CASSQDVSGYNEQFF. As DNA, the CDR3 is TGCGCCAGCAGCCAAGACGTAAGCGGCTACAATGAGCAGTTCTTC.

For the CDR3, the DNA is TGTGCCAGCATGATGAACAGGGGGCGGAACACTGAAGCTTTCTTT. As protein: CASMMNRGRNTEAFF. The chain combines TRBV27 with TRBJ1-1; 9 nucleotides line up with TRBD1. V dropped 7 bases and J dropped 1; count of bases not matched to a gene: 7. Germline values: CDR1 MNHEY, CDR2 SMNVEV (reference sequence). The CDR3 is made up of 15 amino acids.

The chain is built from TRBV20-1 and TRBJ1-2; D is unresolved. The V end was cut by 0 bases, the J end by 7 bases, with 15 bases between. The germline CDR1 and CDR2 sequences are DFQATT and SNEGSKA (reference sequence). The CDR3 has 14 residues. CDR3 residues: CSARDRLAPGGYTF. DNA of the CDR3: TGCAGTGCTAGAGATCGCTTGGCGCCGGGTGGCTACACCTTC.

The CDR3 reads CASSLGGGALNEQFF. CDR3 sequence (DNA): TGTGCCAGCAGTTTAGGCGGGGGGGCTCTGAATGAGCAGTTCTTC. The rearrangement joins TRBV27 to TRBJ2-1, with TRBD2 identical over 9 bases. V shed 2 bases, J shed 7 bases, and the junction held 6 bases outside the gene matches. This CDR3 contains 15 residues. Germline CDR1 is MNHEY and CDR2 is SMNVEV (reference sequence).